These T cell receptor beta chains were read from a single sample in a study of early T cells in non-severe SARS-CoV-2 infection. TCRdb re-analysed the 5' RACE reads in MiXCR, keeping a single row per CDR3 protein. The table records fewer than 75,000 distinct CDR3 sequences, 20% of them present only once. The specimen was whole blood, collected at baseline. These receptors were taken from an adult who was a healthcare worker with PCR-confirmed SARS-CoV-2 infection or an uninfected control (not recorded which). The CDR3 runs from the conserved cysteine through the conserved F or W. The D gene is left open where the match is weak. The listing skips clone size in some rows; elsewhere it reads once, few, many or a size class.

>few|.|TRBJ2-5|TRBV29-1
TGCAGCGTTATCGCAGCCACCCAAGAGACCCAGTACTTC
CSVIAATQETQYF
>.|TRBD2|TRBJ2-7|TRBV4-1
TGCGCCAGCAGCCTCGGGGGGGCCCCCTACGAGCAGTACTTC
CASSLGGAPYEQYF
>.|TRBD1|TRBJ2-3|TRBV29-1
TGCAGCGTAGACAGGGGTTCGAATACAGATACGCAGTATTTT
CSVDRGSNTDTQYF
>.|TRBD1|TRBJ1-4|TRBV18
TGTGCCAGCTCACCCCAACAGGGGAGGGCTAATGAAAAACTGTTTTTT
CASSPQQGRANEKLFF
>.|.|TRBJ1-5|TRBV27
TGTGCCAGCAAGGAGGGACTCAATCAGCCCCAGCATTTT
CASKEGLNQPQHF
>few|TRBD2|TRBJ2-5|TRBV29-1
TGCAGCGTTGGGGCGGGGGGCAGCCAAGAGACCCAGTACTTC
CSVGAGGSQETQYF
>.|TRBD2|TRBJ2-7|TRBV7-2
TGTGCCAGCAGCTGGGGCCCGAGACTAGCGGGAGGGCCGGTTGGCGAGCAGTACTTC
CASSWGPRLAGGPVGEQYF
>few|TRBD1|TRBJ1-2|TRBV7-6
TGTGCCAGCAGCAAAGGGACAGGTGTATTCGGCGGCTACACCTTC
CASSKGTGVFGGYTF
>few|TRBD2|TRBJ2-3|TRBV9
TGTGCCAGCAACCGACTAGCGGGGGGCACAGATACGCAGTATTTT
CASNRLAGGTDTQYF
>.|TRBD1|TRBJ2-7|TRBV11-2
TGTGCCAGCAGCGAGGGACAGGCCTACGAGCAGTACTTC
CASSEGQAYEQYF
>.|.|TRBJ2-5|TRBV9
TGTGCCAGCAGCCCATGGATAGCCCAAGAGACCCAGTACTTC
CASSPWIAQETQYF
>.|.|TRBJ1-1|TRBV30
TGTGCCTGGAGTGATACAGGTTTGACTGAAGCTTTCTTT
CAWSDTGLTEAFF
>many|TRBD1|TRBJ1-5|TRBV25-1
TGTGCCAGTGGGACAGTAGGCAATCAGCCCCAGCATTTT
CASGTVGNQPQHF
>many|.|TRBJ2-7|TRBV7-9
TGTGCCAGCAGCCCGGCTGGCAACTCCTACGAGCAGTACTTC
CASSPAGNSYEQYF
>.|.|TRBJ2-7|TRBV7-9
TGTGCCAGCAGACCGGACGGAACCTACGAGCAGTACTTC
CASRPDGTYEQYF
>.|TRBD2|TRBJ2-5|TRBV20-1
TGCAGTGCTAGTGGCGGGGGGAAGACCCAGTACTTC
CSASGGGKTQYF
>few|.|TRBJ1-1|TRBV2
TGTGCCAGCAAGGGGGACGGCGGATCCACTGAAGCTTTCTTT
CASKGDGGSTEAFF
>.|.|TRBJ2-3|TRBV12-3/TRBV12-4
TGTGCCAGCAGTTCCCCCATAAGGACAGATACGCAGTATTTT
CASSSPIRTDTQYF
>few|TRBD2|TRBJ2-3|TRBV13
TGTGCCAGCAGCCTAAGACTAGCGGTACAAAATACGCAGTATTTT
CASSLRLAVQNTQYF
>.|.|TRBJ1-5|TRBV20-1
TGCAGTGCTAGCCTTGGGGAGAGCAATCAGCCCCAGCATTTT
CSASLGESNQPQHF
>.|TRBD2|TRBJ2-3|TRBV3-1
TGTGCCAGCAGCCAATCGACTAGCGGGGGGATAGATACGCAGTATTTT
CASSQSTSGGIDTQYF
>.|TRBD2|TRBJ2-3|TRBV5-1
TGCGCCAGCAGCTTGGTTAGCGGGGGAGACGGGGATACGCAGTATTTT
CASSLVSGGDGDTQYF
>.|TRBD2|TRBJ2-3|TRBV29-1
TGCAGCGTGGCTAAGGGACTAGCGGGGGGTTACACAGATACGCAGTATTTT
CSVAKGLAGGYTDTQYF
>.|.|TRBJ2-5|TRBV3-1
TGTGCCAGCAGCCAAGGGACCCATGAAGAGACCCAGTACTTC
CASSQGTHEETQYF
>few|.|TRBJ1-4|TRBV6-1
TGTGCCAGCAGTGCGGGGTTAAATGAAAAACTGTTTTTT
CASSAGLNEKLFF
>.|TRBD1|TRBJ2-7|TRBV5-1
TGCGCCAGCAGCTTCGGGGGACAGGACTGGCGGGAGCAGTACTTC
CASSFGGQDWREQYF
>few|.|TRBJ2-2|TRBV7-9
TGTGCCAGCAGCTTAGCCCGGGGACGGGCCGGGGAGCTGTTTTTT
CASSLARGRAGELFF
>.|.|TRBJ1-5|TRBV5-8
TGTGCCAGCAGCTTGCTGTCAGGGCAGGGCAATCAGCCCCAGCATTTT
CASSLLSGQGNQPQHF
>.|.|TRBJ1-1|TRBV12-3/TRBV12-4
TGTGCCAGCAGCCGCCAGGGGTTACAGGGAGCTTTCTTT
CASSRQGLQGAFF
>few|.|TRBJ2-1|TRBV2
TGTGCCAGCAGCCCGAGCTTAGGGGGCTCCTACAATGAGCAGTTCTTC
CASSPSLGGSYNEQFF
>.|TRBD1|TRBJ1-1|TRBV29-1
TGCAGCGTATGGACAGGGGGCAGATATACTGAAGCTTTCTTT
CSVWTGGRYTEAFF
>.|.|TRBJ1-2|TRBV19
TGTGCCAGTACCTTCCCCGGGAGCGACGGCTACACCTTC
CASTFPGSDGYTF
>few|.|TRBJ2-6|TRBV3-1
TGTGCCAGCAGCCCTCTACTCGTATCCTCTGGGGCCAACGTCCTGACTTTC
CASSPLLVSSGANVLTF
>many|.|TRBJ1-1|TRBV7-9
TGTGCCAGCAGCACGGACGGTGAAGCTTTCTTT
CASSTDGEAFF
>many|.|TRBJ2-2|TRBV20-1
TGCAGTGCTAGCGGAGGGATCGGCACCGGGGAGCTGTTTTTT
CSASGGIGTGELFF
>.|.|TRBJ1-5|TRBV10-2
TGCGCCAGCAGTGAGTCGACAGGAAATCAGCCCCAGCATTTT
CASSESTGNQPQHF
>few|.|TRBJ1-5|TRBV3-1
TGTGCCAGCAGCCATGGGGACTTGGGGAACAATCAGCCCCAGCATTTT
CASSHGDLGNNQPQHF
>.|.|TRBJ1-4|TRBV3-1
TGTGCCAGCAGCCAAGATTTTGGGGGCAAAGGGAATGAAAAACTGTTTTTT
CASSQDFGGKGNEKLFF
>few|.|TRBJ2-4|TRBV3-1
TGTGCCAGCAGCCAATATGACAGCAAAAACATTCAGTACTTC
CASSQYDSKNIQYF
>few|.|TRBJ2-7|TRBV10-3
TGTGCCATCAGGTCGGACAGCCACGAGCAGTACTTC
CAIRSDSHEQYF